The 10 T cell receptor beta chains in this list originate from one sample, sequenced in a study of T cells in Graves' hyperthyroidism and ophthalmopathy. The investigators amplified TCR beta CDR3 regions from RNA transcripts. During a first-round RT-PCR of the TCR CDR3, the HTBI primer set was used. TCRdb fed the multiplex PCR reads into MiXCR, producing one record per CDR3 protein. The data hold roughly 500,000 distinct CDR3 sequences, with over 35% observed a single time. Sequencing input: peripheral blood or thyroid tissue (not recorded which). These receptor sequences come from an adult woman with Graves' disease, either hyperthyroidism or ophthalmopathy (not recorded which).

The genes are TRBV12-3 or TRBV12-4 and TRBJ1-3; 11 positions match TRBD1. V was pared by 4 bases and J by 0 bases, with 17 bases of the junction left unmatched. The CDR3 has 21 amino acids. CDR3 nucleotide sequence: TGTGCCAGCAGTTGGGACAGGTCTGGACAGGGGGCTTCTAGCTCTGGAAACACCATATATTTT. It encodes CASSWDRSGQGASSSGNTIYF.

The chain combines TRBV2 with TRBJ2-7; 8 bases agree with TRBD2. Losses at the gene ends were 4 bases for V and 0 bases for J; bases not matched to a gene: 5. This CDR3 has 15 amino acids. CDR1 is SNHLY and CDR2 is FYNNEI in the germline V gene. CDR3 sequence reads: CASSVTSGLSYEQYF. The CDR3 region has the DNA TGTGCCAGCAGTGTAACTAGCGGACTCTCCTACGAGCAGTACTTC.

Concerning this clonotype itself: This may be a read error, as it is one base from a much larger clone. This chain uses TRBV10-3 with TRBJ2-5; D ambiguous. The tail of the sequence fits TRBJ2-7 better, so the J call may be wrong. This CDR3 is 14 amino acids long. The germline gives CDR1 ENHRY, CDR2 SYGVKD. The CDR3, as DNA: TGTGCCATCAGTGAAGAAGGACCAAACTACGAGCAGTACTTC. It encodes CAISEEGPNYEQYF.

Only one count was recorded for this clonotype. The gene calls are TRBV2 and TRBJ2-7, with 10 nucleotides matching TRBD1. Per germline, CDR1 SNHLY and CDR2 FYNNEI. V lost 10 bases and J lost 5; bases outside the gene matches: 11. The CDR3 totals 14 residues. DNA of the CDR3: TGTGCCATCAGGGACAGGGGACTGGAGAACGAGCAGTACTTC. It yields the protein CAIRDRGLENEQYF.

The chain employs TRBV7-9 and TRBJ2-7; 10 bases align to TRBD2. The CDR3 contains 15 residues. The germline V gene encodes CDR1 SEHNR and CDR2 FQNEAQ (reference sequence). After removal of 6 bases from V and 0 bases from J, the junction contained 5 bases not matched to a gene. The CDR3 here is CASSSSGRSSYEQYF. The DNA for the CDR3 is TGTGCCAGCAGTTCTAGCGGGAGATCCTCCTACGAGCAGTACTTC.

The CDR3 sequence is CASSPSATFAGANVLTF. The CDR3 coding sequence is TGTGCCAGTTCTCCCTCGGCGACGTTCGCTGGGGCCAACGTCCTGACTTTC. The chain employs TRBV19 and TRBJ2-6, with D uncertain. Deletions cut 8 bases from V and 2 bases from J, with 19 bases between. The CDR3 runs to 17 residues. Germline CDR1 reads LNHDA; CDR2 reads SQIVND (reference sequence).

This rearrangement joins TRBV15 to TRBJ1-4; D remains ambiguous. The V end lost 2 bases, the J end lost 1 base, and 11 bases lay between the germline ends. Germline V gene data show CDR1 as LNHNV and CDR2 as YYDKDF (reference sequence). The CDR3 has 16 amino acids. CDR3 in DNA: TGTGCCACCAGCAGATCCGCCGGCAGAACTAATGAAAAACTGTTTTTT. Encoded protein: CATSRSAGRTNEKLFF.

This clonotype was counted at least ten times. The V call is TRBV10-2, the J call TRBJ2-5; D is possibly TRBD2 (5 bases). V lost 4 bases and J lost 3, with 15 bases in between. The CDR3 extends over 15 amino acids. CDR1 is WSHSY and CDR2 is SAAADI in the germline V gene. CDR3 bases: TGCGCCAGCAGTGGGGCGAGGGTTAGGGAAGAGACCCAGTACTTC. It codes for CASSGARVREETQYF.

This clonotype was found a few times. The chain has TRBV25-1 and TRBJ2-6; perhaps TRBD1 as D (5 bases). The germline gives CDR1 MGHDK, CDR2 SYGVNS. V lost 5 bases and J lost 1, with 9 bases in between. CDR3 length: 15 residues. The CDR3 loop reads CASSRQNSGANVLTF. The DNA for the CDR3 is TGTGCCAGCAGTAGACAGAATTCTGGGGCCAACGTCCTGACTTTC.

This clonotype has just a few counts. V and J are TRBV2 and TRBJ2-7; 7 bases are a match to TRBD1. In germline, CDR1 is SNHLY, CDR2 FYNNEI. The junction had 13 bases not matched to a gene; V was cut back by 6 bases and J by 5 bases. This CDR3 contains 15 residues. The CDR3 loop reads CASSATGAIIHEQYF. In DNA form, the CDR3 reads TGTGCCAGCAGCGCAACAGGGGCGATCATCCACGAGCAGTACTTC.